This T cell receptor beta chain was retrieved from a study of vaccination and CD4 T cells after COVID-19. At the level of the study: In the convalescent cohort, there were six males and four females, two of them Hispanic. Spike peptides, overlapping and drawn from SARS-CoV-2, HCoV-NL63, HCoV-OC43 and HCoV-229E, were used to stimulate cells.

Study-level findings and limits: Early post-infection timepoints were not included, and relatively few convalescent patients were studied.

With the Oncomine TCR Beta short-read assay, DNA from cultured CD4+ T cells was sequenced. TCRdb called the PCR reads again in MiXCR, with one record for every CDR3 protein. The sample gives roughly 20,000 distinct CDR3 sequences, approximately 67% of which show up once; 6% to 8.5% is in the top ten. Treatment given: approximately nine-day PBMC culture with coronavirus spike peptide pools or control peptides (ViraFEST assay). TCRs were sequenced by ViraFEST after antigen-specific T cells had been expanded with peptide pools. As for this clonotype: Antigen: not known.

Germline-derived CDR1 and CDR2 are SGHVS and FNYEAQ. V trimming: 3 bases; J trimming: 7 bases; junction bases outside the gene matches: 8. The CDR3 loop spans 15 amino acids. V gene TRBV7-6 combines with J gene TRBJ2-1; 8 bases match TRBD1. The receptor's source is a human donor who had recovered from COVID-19. The specimen was CD4+ T cells from blood, cultured in vitro. The CDR3 region has the DNA TGTGCCAGCAGCTTGGGCGGACAGGGTCGGAATGAGCAGTTCTTC. This translates into CASSLGGQGRNEQFF.